The 11 T cell receptor delta chains below come from one sample, sequenced in a study of Vδ1+ human thymocytes. Extracted RNA was reverse transcribed into cDNA. Multiplex PCR used pooled V-gene forward primers and a constant-region reverse primer to amplify CDR3s. TCRdb reanalysed the multiplex PCR reads with CATT. This table has about 27,000 delta-chain clones, roughly 6.7% appearing once. Which antigens these TCRs recognize remains unknown. Notes on the study in general: Highly polyclonal TRG and TRD repertoires with Gaussian CDR3 length distributions appeared in thymus.

The sequencing input was Vdelta1+ gamma-delta thymocytes from the thymus. Indicated subset: FACS-sorted CD3+ TCRalphabeta- TCRVdelta1+ TCRVdelta2- thymocytes. These receptors all come from a girl in the first two years of life who had congenital heart surgery.

The gene calls are TRDV1 and TRDJ1; unclear D gene. The germline V gene encodes CDR1 TSWWSYY and CDR2 QGS. The CDR3 consists of 18 residues. Trimming took off 0 bases at V and 0 bases at J, with 17 bases between the two ends. The CDR3 loop reads CALGELLPGLRYTDKLIF. CDR3 nucleotide sequence: TGTGCTCTTGGGGAACTACTACCCGGCCTCCGGTACACCGATAAACTCATCTTT.

The J gene is TRDJ1, the V gene TRDV1; TRDD3 matches at 13 bases. Trimming removed 0 bases from V and 1 base from J; junction bases left unmatched: 26. Germline CDR1 is TSWWSYY and CDR2 is QGS. The CDR3 has 25 amino acids. The CDR3 DNA sequence: TGTGCTCTTGGGGAACTACTTACTCCAGTTACTGGGGGATACGCAAGTGACCGATCCACCGATAAACTCATCTTT. Translation gives CALGELLTPVTGGYASDRSTDKLIF.

This clone was observed a handful of times. The genes are TRDV1 and TRDJ1; 13 bases agree with TRDD3. J was trimmed by 0 bases and V by 5 bases; bases with no gene match: 18. This CDR3 has 21 residues. CDR1 and CDR2 from the germline V gene are TSWWSYY and QGS. CDR3: CALGSFPTGGYAPLYTDKLIF. The CDR3 nucleotides are TGTGCTCTTGGGAGTTTTCCTACTGGGGGATACGCGCCGCTGTACACCGATAAACTCATCTTT.

This clone was found a few times. V gene TRDV1 combines with J gene TRDJ1; no definite D call. CDR1 TSWWSYY and CDR2 QGS come from the germline V gene. The CDR3 has 13 residues. Trimming pared 3 bases from V and 4 bases from J, leaving 9 bases between. Here the CDR3 reads CALGDRKGDKLIF. Here the CDR3 DNA reads TGTGCTCTTGGGGACCGCAAGGGCGATAAACTCATCTTT.

There are a few counts of this clone. The genes are TRDV1 and TRDJ1; 11 positions match TRDD3. V dropped 1 base and J dropped 3; count of bases not matched to a gene: 31. Germline CDR1 TSWWSYY, CDR2 QGS. This CDR3 has 25 amino acids. The CDR3 sequence is CALGEPGEKWGIRELGDIEADKLIF. As DNA, the CDR3 is TGTGCTCTTGGGGAACCTGGGGAAAAATGGGGTATCCGAGAACTGGGGGATATAGAAGCCGATAAACTCATCTTT.

This clone was detected a few times. The rearrangement joins TRDV1 to TRDJ1; 12 nucleotides match TRDD3. CDR1 is TSWWSYY and CDR2 is QGS in the germline V gene. The CDR3 is made up of 23 amino acids. The trim removed 0 bases at V and 0 bases at J, leaving 20 bases unmatched. The CDR3 DNA reads as TGTGCTCTTGGGGAACTTCGAATTCAGTTCCTGGGGGATACGCTGCGACACACCGATAAACTCATCTTT. Protein product: CALGELRIQFLGDTLRHTDKLIF.

This clone was observed a single time. V and J are TRDV1 and TRDJ1; 9 positions match TRDD3. The J gene is not listed in TCRdb, so it was assigned here from a DNA match to germline. V shed 6 bases and J 2 bases; nucleotides not matched to a gene: 10. CDR3 length: 16 amino acids. From germline, CDR1 is TSWWSYY and CDR2 QGS. The CDR3 bases are TGTGCTCTTGGAAACCTCTGGGGGATGAAGACCGATAAACTCATCTTT. As protein: CALGNLWGMKTDKLIF.

This chain joins TRDV1 and TRDJ1; 12 bases agree with TRDD3. CDR1 and CDR2 (germline): TSWWSYY, QGS. The junction had 25 bases not matched to a gene; V was cut back by 5 bases and J by 3 bases. The length of the CDR3 is 22 residues. The CDR3 nucleotides read TGTGCTCTTGGGCCTCGAAAGGGGAGGACGCGACTGGGGGATACTTGCGCCGATAAACTCATCTTT. This codes for CALGPRKGRTRLGDTCADKLIF.

The V gene was left uncalled, and the J gene is TRDJ2; TRDD3, the table's D call, was not compared with the DNA. The CDR3 has 17 residues. In DNA form, the CDR3 reads TGTGCTCTTGGGGACCTTCTAGCCGCCCAAACGGAGGCACAACTCTTCTTT. Amino acids: CALGDLLAAQTEAQLFF.

This clone was observed a few times. Other DNA sequences in this specimen translate into the identical CDR3. The J gene is TRDJ1, the V gene TRDV1, with 10 bases matching TRDD3. The germline gives CDR1 TSWWSYY, CDR2 QGS. J gave up 2 bases and V 4 bases, and 16 bases lay outside the gene matches. The CDR3 runs 19 residues. CDR3 residues: CALGGMTLLLGDYTDKLIF. The CDR3 DNA reads as TGTGCTCTTGGGGGCATGACCCTCCTACTGGGGGATTATACCGATAAACTCATCTTT.

The chain links TRDV1 to TRDJ1; a weak D match, TRDD3 (5 bases). V lost 1 base to trimming and J lost 1 base, with 22 bases between them. Germline-derived CDR1 and CDR2 are TSWWSYY and QGS. CDR3 size: 19 residues. The CDR3 region is CALGEPYGFHRASTDKLIF. In DNA, the CDR3 is TGTGCTCTTGGGGAACCATACGGATTCCATAGGGCTTCCACCGATAAACTCATCTTT.